This TCR beta chain was sequenced for a study of blood T cells in healthy people across ages. With a J-beta primer mix and a sample-barcoded 5' primer, a second PCR ran about 7 to 12 cycles. TCRdb reprocessed the 5' RACE reads via MiXCR and lists one record per CDR3 protein. The sample carries hundreds of thousands of distinct CDR3 sequences, roughly 50% recorded once. Points on this clonotype: A much more abundant neighbour one base away suggests this may be a read error.

The CDR3 consists of 18 residues. Unmatched junction bases numbered 19, after V lost 7 bases and J lost 4 bases. The germline V gene encodes CDR1 SGHRS and CDR2 YFSETQ. The sequencing input was blood. This TCR derives from a woman between 55 and 75 years old in good health. This sequence joins TRBV5-1 and TRBJ2-3; 9 bases match TRBD2. CDR3 DNA sequence: TGCGCCAGCTACAACCCCTCTTTAGCGGGAGCCAACGCAGATACGCAGTATTTT. As protein: CASYNPSLAGANADTQYF.